Following are 22 T cell receptor beta chains from one sample sequenced in a study of blood T cell repertoires in COVID-19. Here immunoSEQ multiplex PCR was the method, and the copy in TCRdb shows in-frame clones only, minus some. The table lists over 150,000 clones, more than 70% of them singletons. The sample taken for sequencing was peripheral blood. The receptors stem from a man aged 45-65 years with COVID-19, enrolled during active disease.

The count of this clone is one. The chain joins TRBV6-5 to TRBJ2-7; D remains ambiguous. Trimming cost V 4 bases and J 1 base, with 11 bases left between them. Germline V lookup: CDR1 MNHEY, CDR2 SVGAGI. This CDR3 has 14 amino acids. The CDR3 here is CASSSRLISYEQYF. The DNA of the CDR3 is TGTGCCAGCAGTTCTAGGCTCATTTCCTACGAGCAGTACTTC.

The DNA of the CDR3 is TGTGCCAGCAGCTTAGAGTGGGACAGTTCCTACGAGCAGTACTTC. Translation gives CASSLEWDSSYEQYF. V gene TRBV7-2 combines with J gene TRBJ2-7, with TRBD1 identical over 7 bases. Germline V lookup: CDR1 SGHTA, CDR2 FQGNSA. J was trimmed by 1 base and V by 1 base; bases with no gene match: 4. The CDR3 is 15 amino acids.

V and J are TRBV5-6 and TRBJ1-2; D unclear. The CDR3 consists of 13 residues. V lost 4 bases to trimming and J lost 4 bases, with 11 bases between them. Germline V gives CDR1 SGHDT, CDR2 YYEEEE. The DNA for the CDR3 is TGTGCCAGCAGCCTCGACACGACCTATGGCTACACCTTC. This translates into CASSLDTTYGYTF.

This clone has a single count. This sequence joins TRBV5-8 and TRBJ2-1; 9 bases agree with TRBD2. CDR1 SGHTS and CDR2 YDEGEE come from the germline V gene. This CDR3 region has 16 residues. V lost 4 bases and J lost 3; bases outside the gene matches: 8. The CDR3 bases are TGTGCCAGCAGCCACCGACTAGCGGAGCACTACAATGAGCAGTTCTTC. Its protein product is CASSHRLAEHYNEQFF.

CDR3 region: CASTRTGRDYGYTF. The DNA of the CDR3 is TGTGCCAGCACCCGAACAGGGCGGGACTATGGCTACACCTTC. V and J are TRBV19 and TRBJ1-2, with D possibly matching TRBD1 (6 bases). V was cut by 9 bases and J by 3 bases, with 17 bases left in between. CDR1 LNHDA and CDR2 SQIVND come from the germline V gene (reference sequence). This CDR3 has 14 residues.

In nucleotides, the CDR3 is TGTGCCAGCAGTGACAGGGGAATCACAGATACGCAGTATTTT. Protein sequence: CASSDRGITDTQYF. The V gene is TRBV6-4, the J gene TRBJ2-3, with D tentatively TRBD1 (5 bases). Per the germline V gene, CDR1 is MRHNA and CDR2 is SNTAGT. CDR3 length equals 14 residues. Trimming cost V 2 bases and J 2 bases, with 8 bases left between them.

The table lists this clone with a count of one. The chain combines TRBV7-2 with TRBJ1-2; D ambiguous. Trimming removed 0 bases at V and 5 bases at J, with 7 bases between. This CDR3 comprises 13 residues. Per germline, CDR1 SGHTA and CDR2 FQGNSA. CDR3 coding DNA: TGTGCCAGCAGCTTAGCCGGGGAATATGGCTACACCTTC. Translated, it gives CASSLAGEYGYTF.

The CDR3 region is CASSVGARGETQYF. CDR3 DNA: TGTGCCAGCAGCGTAGGGGCCAGAGGGGAGACCCAGTACTTC. The chain combines TRBV9 with TRBJ2-5; D possibly corresponds to TRBD2 (5 bases). CDR1 and CDR2 (germline): SGDLS, YYNGEE. The CDR3 contains 14 residues. Trimming took off 0 bases at V and 5 bases at J, with 11 bases between the two ends.

CDR3 DNA: TGCGCCAGCAGCCAAGAAACGAGGACTAGCGGGGGGCCCTACTCCAATGAGCAGTTCTTC. Protein sequence: CASSQETRTSGGPYSNEQFF. The rearrangement links TRBV4-3 to TRBJ2-1, with 14 bases aligning to TRBD2. The trim removed 0 bases at V and 6 bases at J, leaving 13 bases unmatched. Germline CDR1 is LGHNA and CDR2 is YSLEER. This CDR3 is built from 20 residues.

The rearrangement links TRBV5-1 to TRBJ1-5; a weak D match, TRBD1 (6 bases). In germline, CDR1 is SGHRS, CDR2 YFSETQ. The CDR3 is made up of 15 amino acids. V lost 0 bases and J 2 bases, leaving 9 bases between the germline ends. The DNA for the CDR3 is TGCGCCAGCAGCTTGGAGGACAGCCGCAATCAGCCCCAGCATTTT. This codes for CASSLEDSRNQPQHF. The full variable domain, completed using reference TRBV5-1 and TRBJ1-5, is KAGVTQTPRYLIKTRGQQVTLSCSPISGHRSVSWYQQTPGQGLQFLFEYFSETQRNKGNFPGRFSGRQFSNSRSEMNVSTLELGDSALYLCASSLEDSRNQPQHFGDGTRLSIL.

V and J are TRBV5-1 and TRBJ2-7; maybe TRBD2 (5 bases). V shed 1 base and J shed 2 bases, with 10 bases lying between them. CDR1 SGHRS and CDR2 YFSETQ come from the germline V gene. The CDR3 has 14 residues. The CDR3 sequence: CASSLNGKAYEQYF. The CDR3 nucleotides are TGCGCCAGCAGCTTGAACGGGAAAGCCTACGAGCAGTACTTC.

The CDR3 DNA follows: TGTGCCAGCAGTTCCCGACAGGGGGCTGGAAAACTGTTTTTT. As protein: CASSSRQGAGKLFF. The chain carries TRBV6-5 and TRBJ1-4; 10 nucleotides align to TRBD1. CDR3 length: 14 amino acids. The germline gives CDR1 MNHEY, CDR2 SVGAGI. J lost 10 bases, V lost 4 bases, and 6 bases had no gene match.

This chain links TRBV7-2 with TRBJ1-6; possible D gene TRBD1, 5 bases. Germline V gives CDR1 SGHTA, CDR2 FQGNSA. CDR3 length equals 15 residues. V dropped 5 bases and J dropped 9 bases, with 17 bases sitting between them. Here the CDR3 DNA reads TGTGCCAGCAGCCCCTCTGCCGGGACTGGTTCACCCCTCCACTTT. This codes for CASSPSAGTGSPLHF.

The gene calls are TRBV4-1 and TRBJ1-1; tentatively, D is TRBD1 (5 bases). The CDR3 covers 15 residues. Germline-derived CDR1 and CDR2 are MGHRA and YSYEKL. V lost 7 bases and J 0 bases, leaving 15 bases between the germline ends. As DNA, the CDR3 is TGCGCCAGCAACTACGGGCAGGGCCTGAACACTGAAGCTTTCTTT. Its protein product is CASNYGQGLNTEAFF.

This sequence joins TRBV30 and TRBJ1-3, with D hard to call. Between the trimmed V and J ends, which lost 0 bases and 6 bases, there was a span of 6 bases. There are 12 residues in the CDR3. Germline V lookup: CDR1 GTSNPN, CDR2 SVGIG (reference sequence). CDR3 DNA: TGTGCCTGGAGTGTCAGCGAAAACACCATATATTTT. Residues: CAWSVSENTIYF.

This chain links TRBV11-3 with TRBJ2-1; 7 bases match TRBD2. This CDR3 has 15 amino acids. Germline lookup yields CDR1 SGHNT and CDR2 YENEEA. Germline trimming cut 2 bases from V and 5 bases from J; bases unmatched to any gene: 6. The CDR3 DNA reads TGTGCCAGCAGCTTACGGGCTAGCGGTAACAATGAGCAGTTCTTC. Protein product: CASSLRASGNNEQFF.

The rearrangement joins TRBV14 to TRBJ2-2; D gene ambiguous. V lost 0 bases, J lost 5 bases, and 7 bases lay in between. This CDR3 spans 14 amino acids. Looked up from germline, CDR1 is SGHDN and CDR2 is FVKESK. The CDR3 is CASSQELDTGELFF. The CDR3 region has the DNA TGTGCCAGCAGCCAAGAGTTAGATACCGGGGAGCTGTTTTTT.

The rearrangement uses TRBV19 and TRBJ1-2, with TRBD1 identical over 8 bases. After removal of 5 bases from V and 6 bases from J, the junction contained 14 bases not matched to a gene. This CDR3 spans 16 amino acids. From germline, CDR1 is LNHDA and CDR2 SQIVND (reference sequence). Here the CDR3 reads CASSSFDRGRGHGYTF. The CDR3 DNA follows: TGTGCCAGTAGTTCCTTCGACAGGGGCAGGGGCCATGGCTACACCTTC. Drawing the rest from reference TRBV19 and TRBJ1-2, the complete variable domain is DGGITQSPKYLFRKEGQNVTLSCEQNLNHDAMYWYRQDPGQGLRLIYYSQIVNDFQKGDIAEGYSVSREKKESFPLTVTSAQKNPTAFYLCASSSFDRGRGHGYTFGSGTRLTVV.

V is TRBV7-2 and J is TRBJ2-6; D is possibly TRBD2 (5 bases). CDR3 length: 15 residues. Trimming took off 2 bases at V and 2 bases at J, with 7 bases between the two ends. Germline CDR1 SGHTA, CDR2 FQGNSA. CDR3 residues: CASSLSGTGANVLTF. The CDR3 DNA reads TGTGCCAGCAGCTTATCGGGGACTGGGGCCAACGTCCTGACTTTC.

CDR3 sequence (DNA): TGTGCCAGCAGCCCCAGACCGCGAGGAATAGAGACCCAGTACTTC. As protein: CASSPRPRGIETQYF. V usage is TRBV4-2 and J usage is TRBJ2-5; no reliable D call. Trimming cost V 4 bases and J 4 bases, with 16 bases left between them. This CDR3 has 15 amino acids. CDR1 and CDR2 from the germline V gene are LGHNA and YNFKEQ.

The chain's CDR3 is CSASASGSFLEREQFF. CDR3 bases: TGCAGTGCTAGTGCTAGCGGGAGTTTTCTCGAGCGTGAGCAGTTCTTC. This chain links TRBV20-1 with TRBJ2-1; TRBD2 agrees at 10 bases. CDR1 and CDR2 (germline): DFQATT, SNEGSKA (reference sequence). CDR3 length: 16 amino acids. The J segment lost 9 bases and the V segment lost 3 bases, leaving 14 bases of the junction unmatched.

J is TRBJ2-1 and V is TRBV4-2, with TRBD2 as a possible D gene (6 bases). Trimming took 4 bases from V and 2 from J, leaving 15 bases between them. Per the germline V gene, CDR1 is LGHNA and CDR2 is YNFKEQ. CDR3 length: 16 residues. CDR3 sequence reads: CASSLLTGVTYNEQFF. The CDR3, as DNA: TGTGCCAGCAGCCTGTTGACGGGGGTTACCTACAATGAGCAGTTCTTC.